This T cell receptor beta chain was identified during a study of T cell repertoires in cytomegalovirus infection. Across the study: Both CMV infection and a matching HLA type were indicated by public TCR beta signatures.

With regard to this clonotype: What it recognizes is unknown.

The CDR3 spans 16 residues. V lost 5 bases to trimming and J lost 6 bases; unmatched junction nucleotides: 10. Per the germline V gene, CDR1 is LGHNA and CDR2 is YSLEER. One entry per CDR3 protein, called by TCRdb with MiXCR from the reads. The table includes 70,000 to 85,000 distinct CDR3 sequences, around 40% detected once. This receptor was identified in a human donor in good health (CMV status not recorded). Some clones in this sample may be carry-over from other donors' samples. Sequencing used CD8+ T cells from cultured PBMCs, obtained from culture after CMV antigen stimulation. The gene calls are TRBV4-3 and TRBJ2-1, with TRBD2 matching 10 bases. The CDR3 reads CASSSPAGGPSNEQFF. DNA of the CDR3: TGCGCCAGCAGCTCGCCAGCGGGGGGGCCCAGCAATGAGCAGTTCTTC.